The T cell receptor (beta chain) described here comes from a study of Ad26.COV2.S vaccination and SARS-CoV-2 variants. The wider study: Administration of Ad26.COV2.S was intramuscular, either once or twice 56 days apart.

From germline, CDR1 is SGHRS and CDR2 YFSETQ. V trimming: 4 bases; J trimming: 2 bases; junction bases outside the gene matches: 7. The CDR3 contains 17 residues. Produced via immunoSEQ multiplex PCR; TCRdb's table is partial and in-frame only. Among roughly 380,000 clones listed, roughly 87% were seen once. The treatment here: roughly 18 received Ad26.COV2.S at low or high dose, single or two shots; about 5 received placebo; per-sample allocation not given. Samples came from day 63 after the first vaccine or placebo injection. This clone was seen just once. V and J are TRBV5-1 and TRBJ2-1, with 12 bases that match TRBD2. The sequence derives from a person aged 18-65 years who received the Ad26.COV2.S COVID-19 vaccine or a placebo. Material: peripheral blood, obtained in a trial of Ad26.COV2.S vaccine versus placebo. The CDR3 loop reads CASSLRTSGEAYNEQFF. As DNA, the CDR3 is TGCGCCAGCAGCCTGCGGACTAGCGGGGAGGCCTACAATGAGCAGTTCTTC.